These 5 T cell receptor beta chains originate from one sample sequenced in a study of blood T cell repertoires in COVID-19. Sequenced by immunoSEQ multiplex PCR; TCRdb stores in-frame clones only, minus some. The sample carries about 230,000 clones, less than 85% recorded once. Sequenced material: peripheral blood. Receptor source: a woman aged 65 to 85 with active or convalescent COVID-19.

V usage is TRBV18 and J usage is TRBJ1-5; TRBD1 matches at 9 bases. After removal of 2 bases from V and 10 bases from J, the junction contained 12 bases not matched to a gene. Germline values: CDR1 KGHSH, CDR2 LQKENI. The CDR3 is made up of 16 amino acids. As DNA, the CDR3 is TGTGCCAGCTCACCAGGCCATCCGGGACAGGGTTCTCCCCAGCATTTT. It is translated as CASSPGHPGQGSPQHF.

The rearrangement uses TRBV5-1 and TRBJ1-1; no firm D call. V lost 0 bases and J lost 4, with 13 bases in between. The germline V gene has CDR1 SGHRS and CDR2 YFSETQ. The CDR3 has 15 amino acids. CDR3 in amino acids: CASSLDVGEGTEAFF. The CDR3 DNA is TGCGCCAGCAGCTTGGATGTTGGGGAGGGCACTGAAGCTTTCTTT. Complete variable domain (other parts from reference TRBV5-1 and TRBJ1-1): KAGVTQTPRYLIKTRGQQVTLSCSPISGHRSVSWYQQTPGQGLQFLFEYFSETQRNKGNFPGRFSGRQFSNSRSEMNVSTLELGDSALYLCASSLDVGEGTEAFFGQGTRLTVV.

This clone was seen only a few times. The chain links TRBV5-1 to TRBJ2-1; 12 bases agree with TRBD1. Germline CDR1 is SGHRS and CDR2 is YFSETQ. This CDR3 has 16 amino acids. The junction had 5 bases not matched to a gene; V was cut back by 1 base and J by 6 bases. The CDR3 coding sequence is TGCGCCAGCAGCTTGTCGGGACAGGGGGCCATCAATGAGCAGTTCTTC. Amino acids: CASSLSGQGAINEQFF.

The gene calls are TRBV5-1 and TRBJ1-4; TRBD1 matches at 7 bases. The CDR3 runs 14 residues. V lost 6 bases, J lost 7 bases, and 9 bases stayed unmatched. Germline V gene data show CDR1 as SGHRS and CDR2 as YFSETQ. In DNA form, the CDR3 reads TGCGCCAGCAACCACAGGGGAGAGGGTGAAAAACTGTTTTTT. It encodes CASNHRGEGEKLFF.

This chain links TRBV2 with TRBJ1-5; D possibly corresponds to TRBD1 (5 bases). V dropped 7 bases and J dropped 6 bases, with 13 bases sitting between them. CDR1 and CDR2 (germline): SNHLY, FYNNEI. The CDR3 covers 13 residues. CDR3 sequence: CASTWGVVQPQHF. As DNA, the CDR3 is TGTGCCAGCACTTGGGGGGTGGTTCAGCCCCAGCATTTT.